This T cell receptor (beta chain) was observed in a study of regulatory T cells in long-lasting Graves disease (dated by TCRdb to the early 2020s). Broadly, across the study: Patients with newly diagnosed Graves' disease had been on antithyroid drugs for under 3 months. Patients with persistent Graves' disease were compared with patients with newly diagnosed Graves' disease using TCR sequencing and RNA sequencing of peripheral blood. The study took place in China and was registered as a clinical trial. TCR sequencing covered around 13 persistent and around 20 newly diagnosed Graves' disease patients, some 33 samples in total.

From its cysteine to its phenylalanine, the CDR3 spans 14 amino acids. The retained sequence is limited to the CDR3, 42 bases, with the frame set at the first base. V loses 7 bases of germline sequence and J loses 1 base, and the interval between the two ends is 13 bases. The germline V gene supplies CDR1 KGHSH and CDR2 LQKENI. With respect to this clonotype: This receptor's antigen is unknown. Nothing much larger sits one base from this clone, and base qualities are not available.

Library method: multiplex PCR. The data were produced on an Illumina HiSeq 4000. CDR3 regions were amplified by Arm-PCR with iRepertoire HTBI primers to construct TCR beta libraries. Before sequencing, the PCR products went through gel purification. Turning to the authors' computational methods: Gene usage analysis of CDR3 amino acid clonotypes relied on the 60 or so TRBV and around 14 TRBJ segments identified across samples. COPE and FqMerger were used to merge the filtered high-quality paired reads into contigs. BLAST was used to align contigs to IMGT TRBV, TRBD and TRBJ reference genes, and CDR3 was defined according to IMGT. Highly expanded clones were defined as clonotypes with a frequency above 0.1%. Shannon entropy served as the measure of repertoire diversity, while the Gini coefficient captured V-J evenness. Public clonotypes were defined as clonotypes shared by more than one individual. Using fastp trimming at Q25 and MiXCR clonotype assembly, TCRdb reanalyzed the public sequencing data and kept in-frame beta chains. Merged by CDR3 protein, the rows form single entries marked with the most common genes and DNA. In this record, the V and J calls reflect TCRdb's handling and not the investigators' own analysis. This sample holds about 420,000 distinct CDR3 sequences; 15% to 20% were observed only once. Of the sample, 20% to 25% is held by the ten largest clones.

According to the study, the label for this sample's time point signals: newly diagnosed GD, antithyroid drugs for less than 3 months. For both TCR sequencing and RNA sequencing, RNA was extracted from PBMCs in TRIzol. Graves' disease was diagnosed according to American Thyroid Association guidelines. The patients came from an endocrinology department in Xi'an, China. Each patient gave 7.5 to 10 milliliters of peripheral blood, collected in an EDTA anticoagulant tube. Ficoll Paque Plus density gradient separation was used to isolate PBMCs, and no further T cell sorting was performed. RNA quality was checked with an Agilent 2100 Bioanalyzer and agarose gel, and concentration with a NanoDrop 2000. Study-wide findings and limitations: Persistent Graves' disease patients showed lower TCR Shannon entropy and fewer highly expanded clones than newly diagnosed patients, suggesting clonal expansion. Peripheral blood alone was examined, since thyroid tissue, which constituted the primary lesion, could not be accessed. Persistent disease showed preferential use of TRBV28, TRBJ1-2 and TRBJ2-5, whereas newly diagnosed disease favored TRBV20-1 and TRBJ2-1. As a limitation, the authors acknowledged that the small sample size may reduce accuracy. Sequencing and analysis were limited to the TCR beta chain. Patients with persistent disease shared more public clonotypes (fewer than 3,000) than newly diagnosed patients did (966).

The same sample was also studied in work on T cells in Graves' hyperthyroidism and ophthalmopathy. As the second publication notes: Stable Graves' hyperthyroidism was defined as the absence of progression to ophthalmopathy over 18 months of follow-up. Hyperthyroidism patients were aged 18 to 65 years and newly diagnosed, with disease duration of less than 2 months. Any patient with an uncontrolled infection, another autoimmune disease, pregnancy or lactation was excluded. Diagnoses were based on clinical symptoms, serum thyroxine and TRAb, thyroid ultrasound and orbital computed tomography. For the first round of RT-PCR on the TCR CDR3, the HTBI primer set was used together with the Qiagen OneStep RT-PCR kit. Blood samples also contained most of the expanded thyroid clonotypes (frequency above 0.001), which suggests that blood repertoires may reflect thyroid immune responses. Ophthalmopathy was separated from stable hyperthyroidism by a 13 V-J signature model, with about 88% sensitivity and roughly 81% specificity obtained in cross-validation and 80%/75% obtained in testing. In validation, the model predicted progression to ophthalmopathy with approximately 71% sensitivity and about 72% specificity, a median of about six months before onset. To identify TCR V-J signatures that set the groups apart, the researchers used a discovery cohort of roughly 100 patients, made up of 43 with Graves' ophthalmopathy and 57 with stable Graves' hyperthyroidism. Prospective prediction of ophthalmopathy was tested in an independent validation cohort consisting of 18 to 20 hyperthyroidism patients and approximately 16 patients who later progressed to ophthalmopathy. For training and testing, the roughly 97 patients in the discovery cohort were randomly divided in a 7:3 ratio. In addition, the study compared T-cell repertoires in thyroid tissue and in blood from roughly six Graves' hyperthyroidism patients. Once sampling was done, hyperthyroidism patients were given methimazole at a starting dose of 30 mg daily, whereas ophthalmopathy patients were given high-dose intravenous methylprednisolone. Libraries were constructed in a second round of multiplex PCR, after which size selection and purification were performed. The libraries were sequenced on an Illumina HiSeq2000 using paired-end 100 bp reads. SOAPnuke was used to process the raw data, throwing out any read that contained adapters or uncalled bases, had a mean Phred below 15, or lacked an exact constant-primer or identifier match. COPE v1.2.5 was used to merge high-quality paired reads, and clonotypes were defined as unique nucleotide sequences. MiTCR v1.1 was used to align clonotypes to the IMGT TRBV, TRBD and TRBJ reference segments. The analysis included only V-J combinations with a frequency above 0.0001, which together covered 99% to 99.2% of the repertoires. The TCS score was defined as the ratio of F50 (clonal expansion) to E x V (chaos), calculated using BLOSUM62-based TCRdist between CDR3 peptides within each V-J. Welch's t-statistics and random forest reduced just over 500 V-J features to about 12, which were used in a naive Bayes classifier (R e1071). No statistical method was used to set the sample size in advance, and investigators knew the group allocation. The paper reports TCR Vbeta CDR3 sequencing of roughly 140 peripheral blood samples: 43 ophthalmopathy, some 80 hyperthyroidism and 17 progressor patients.

The material sequenced was peripheral blood mononuclear cells (PBMCs), taken at new diagnosis, from a patient treated with antithyroid drugs. The receptor chain draws on TRBV18 and TRBJ1-1; TRBD1 is a possible D gene, resting on 5 matching bases. The clonotype originates from a woman younger than 35 with Graves disease. Donor details come from another sample of the same person, matched by shared clones. CDR3 region: CASLTGAGNTEAFF. The sequence in DNA is TGTGCCAGCTTGACCGGGGCAGGGAACACTGAAGCTTTCTTT.